Sequencing of this T cell receptor beta chain was carried out in a study of early T cells in non-severe SARS-CoV-2 infection. TCRdb processed the 5' RACE reads anew with MiXCR; each CDR3 protein has one entry. The sample includes tens of thousands of distinct CDR3 sequences, around 14% seen only once; the top ten take about 8.5%. The TCR originated in an adult who was a healthcare worker with PCR-confirmed SARS-CoV-2 infection or an uninfected control (not recorded which). The sample consisted of whole blood.

The CDR3 is CASSSSGGVETQYF. The DNA of the CDR3 is TGTGCCAGCAGCTCCTCGGGGGGAGTGGAGACCCAGTACTTC. The genes are TRBV11-2 and TRBJ2-5; the match to TRBD2 covers 7 bases. The CDR3 totals 14 residues. After removal of 4 bases from V and 5 bases from J, the junction contained 7 bases not matched to a gene. Germline assignment: CDR1 SGHAT and CDR2 FQNNGV. The full variable domain, its missing parts supplied by reference TRBV11-2 and TRBJ2-5, is EAGVAQSPRYKIIEKRQSVAFWCNPISGHATLYWYQQILGQGPKLLIQFQNNGVVDDSQLPKDRFSAERLKGVDSTLKIQPAKLEDSAVYLCASSSSGGVETQYFGPGTRLLVL.